Listed below are T cell receptor beta chains from one sample, sequenced in a study of T cell clonotyping in hematopoietic cell transplantation. The method was immunoSEQ multiplex PCR; TCRdb's version includes in-frame clones alone and lacks a portion of them. The sample consists of approximately 25,000 clones, more than 90% of them appearing once. The source material was peripheral blood mononuclear cells. The source is a man aged 50 or older in good health. Some clones in this sample may be carry-over from other donors' samples. Both conserved end residues are part of each CDR3. The D gene is left open where the match is weak. Only part of the rows carry a size: once, few, many, or a class if the clone is expanded.

clone_size | j_call | d_call | v_call | cdr3_aa | cdr3_nt
NA | TRBJ2-3 | NA | TRBV29-1 | CSVPGDFSTDTQYF | TGCAGCGTTCCAGGGGATTTTAGCACAGATACGCAGTATTTT
NA | TRBJ1-4 | NA | TRBV5-4 | CASSSPNEKLFF | TGTGCCAGCAGCTCTCCTAATGAAAAACTGTTTTTT
NA | TRBJ1-2 | NA | TRBV6-5 | CASSFTSAGTVLGYTF | TGTGCCAGCAGTTTCACTTCGGCCGGCACAGTTCTTGGCTACACCTTC
once | TRBJ1-2 | NA | TRBV7-2 | CASSWARDLAYGYTF | TGTGCCAGCAGCTGGGCTAGGGATCTGGCCTATGGCTACACCTTC
NA | TRBJ1-6 | NA | TRBV6-6 | CASSTGRSNSPLHF | TGTGCCAGCAGTACAGGCCGCTCCAACTCACCCCTCCACTTT
NA | TRBJ2-2 | NA | TRBV5-1 | CASTDIPGNTGELFF | TGCGCCAGCACTGATATTCCGGGAAACACCGGGGAGCTGTTTTTT
once | TRBJ1-2 | TRBD1 | TRBV30 | CAWSLGTGGGYGYTF | TGTGCCTGGAGTCTTGGGACAGGGGGAGGCTATGGCTACACCTTC
once | TRBJ2-7 | TRBD1 | TRBV7-7 | CASSPGTGPREQYF | TGTGCCAGCAGCCCTGGGACAGGGCCAAGGGAGCAGTACTTC
NA | TRBJ2-2 | NA | TRBV7-9 | CASSLQVTGELFF | TGTGCCAGCAGCTTACAGGTCACCGGGGAGCTGTTTTTT
NA | TRBJ1-3 | NA | TRBV19 | CASSVTSSGNTIYF | TGTGCCAGTAGTGTAACAAGCTCTGGAAACACCATATATTTT
once | TRBJ2-1 | NA | TRBV23-1 | CASSQSALEEEGEQFF | TGCGCCAGCAGTCAATCGGCCCTAGAAGAAGAGGGTGAGCAGTTCTTC
NA | TRBJ1-5 | TRBD1 | TRBV7-9 | CASSSGQFNQPQHF | TGTGCCAGCAGCTCGGGACAGTTTAATCAGCCCCAGCATTTT
NA | TRBJ2-7 | NA | TRBV30 | CAWVRQDNTYEQYF | TGTGCCTGGGTTCGACAGGACAATACCTACGAGCAGTACTTC
NA | TRBJ1-2 | TRBD1 | TRBV5-1 | CASSLGTGVVYGYTF | TGCGCCAGCAGCTTGGGGACAGGGGTCGTCTATGGCTACACCTTC
NA | TRBJ1-1 | NA | TRBV19 | CASSLQSGKEAFF | TGTGCCAGTAGTCTCCAGTCGGGGAAGGAAGCTTTCTTT
NA | TRBJ2-1 | TRBD2 | TRBV2 | CASSGLAGGANNEQFF | TGTGCCAGCAGCGGACTAGCGGGGGGGGCCAACAATGAGCAGTTCTTC
NA | TRBJ1-2 | TRBD1 | TRBV19 | CASEVRDRGYYYGYTF | TGTGCCAGTGAGGTCCGGGACAGGGGTTACTACTATGGCTACACCTTC
NA | TRBJ2-2 | NA | TRBV28 | CASSSRARVTGELFF | TGTGCCAGCAGTTCCAGGGCGAGGGTCACCGGGGAGCTGTTTTTT
NA | TRBJ2-7 | TRBD1 | TRBV7-2 | CASRLDRSLSYEQYF | TGTGCCAGCAGGTTGGACAGGTCCCTCTCCTACGAGCAGTACTTC
NA | TRBJ1-3 | NA | TRBV28 | CASSPTGPAGNTIYF | TGTGCCAGCAGCCCTACCGGGCCCGCCGGAAACACCATATATTTT
NA | TRBJ2-7 | NA | TRBV5-4 | CASSLKQGVYEQYF | TGTGCCAGCAGCTTAAAGCAGGGTGTCTACGAGCAGTACTTC
NA | TRBJ2-7 | NA | TRBV7-2 | CASSLTNHEQYF | TGTGCCAGCAGCTTAACTAACCACGAGCAGTACTTC
NA | TRBJ2-7 | TRBD1 | TRBV9 | CASSVNKDRDTYEQYF | TGTGCCAGCAGCGTAAACAAAGACAGGGATACCTACGAGCAGTACTTC
NA | TRBJ1-3 | NA | TRBV30 | CAWTWGNTIYF | TGTGCCTGGACTTGGGGAAACACCATATATTTT
NA | TRBJ2-3 | TRBD2 | TRBV25-1 | CASSGPSGGARGADTQYF | TGTGCCAGCAGTGGTCCTAGCGGGGGGGCCAGGGGCGCAGATACGCAGTATTTT
NA | TRBJ1-1 | NA | TRBV4-1 | CASSPTGGATEAFF | TGCGCCAGCAGCCCGACGGGGGGGGCAACTGAAGCTTTCTTT
NA | TRBJ2-5 | NA | TRBV19 | CASSMRGGETQYF | TGTGCCAGTAGTATGAGAGGTGGGGAGACCCAGTACTTC
NA | TRBJ2-1 | TRBD2 | TRBV10-1 | CASSEAGGPIHEQFF | TGCGCCAGCAGTGAGGCGGGGGGGCCTATCCATGAGCAGTTCTTC
once | TRBJ1-1 | TRBD1 | TRBV5-6 | CASSLETGTNTEAFF | TGTGCCAGCAGCTTGGAGACAGGGACGAACACTGAAGCTTTCTTT
NA | TRBJ1-1 | TRBD1 | TRBV7-3 | CASSFRQGSEAFF | TGTGCCAGCAGCTTTAGACAGGGCAGTGAAGCTTTCTTT
NA | TRBJ1-2 | TRBD1 | TRBV19 | CASTFRRPGQGNYGYTF | TGTGCCAGTACCTTTCGCCGCCCCGGACAGGGGAACTATGGCTACACCTTC
NA | TRBJ1-1 | NA | TRBV11-3 | CASSSRENTEAFF | TGTGCCAGCAGCAGCAGGGAGAACACTGAAGCTTTCTTT
NA | TRBJ2-7 | NA | TRBV27 | CASLGNDYYEQYF | TGTGCCAGCCTCGGTAATGATTACTACGAGCAGTACTTC
NA | TRBJ2-3 | TRBD2 | TRBV28 | CASSLRTSGGISTQYF | TGTGCCAGCAGTTTAAGGACTAGCGGGGGAATCTCTACGCAGTATTTT
NA | TRBJ1-2 | NA | TRBV6-5 | CASSFRGGGVYGYTF | TGTGCCAGCAGCTTTCGGGGTGGGGGAGTCTATGGCTACACCTTC
once | TRBJ2-7 | NA | TRBV7-8 | CASSWGSSEGEQYF | TGTGCCAGCAGCTGGGGCTCTAGCGAGGGCGAGCAGTACTTC
once | TRBJ1-2 | TRBD1 | TRBV30 | CAWSVGQGEGYTF | TGTGCCTGGAGTGTGGGACAGGGGGAAGGCTACACCTTC
NA | TRBJ2-7 | NA | TRBV5-1 | CASSLTGGGYEQYF | TGCGCCAGCAGCTTGACCGGGGGAGGCTACGAGCAGTACTTC
NA | TRBJ1-4 | NA | TRBV9 | CASSGLRTDEKLFF | TGTGCCAGCAGCGGCCTCCGGACAGATGAAAAACTGTTTTTT
NA | TRBJ1-1 | TRBD1 | TRBV2 | CASIATGGVTEAFF | TGTGCCAGCATTGCGACAGGGGGCGTCACTGAAGCTTTCTTT
NA | TRBJ2-7 | NA | TRBV4-1 | CASSQDIAGTDYEQYF | TGCGCCAGCAGCCAAGACATCGCGGGGACAGACTACGAGCAGTACTTC
once | TRBJ2-7 | NA | TRBV10-2 | CASRAKKTTEEYF | TGCGCCAGCAGGGCGAAGAAGACGACTGAGGAGTACTTC
NA | TRBJ1-2 | NA | TRBV19 | CASSEEQEEEYGYTF | TGTGCCAGTAGCGAAGAGCAGGAGGAGGAATATGGCTACACCTTC
NA | TRBJ1-1 | NA | TRBV7-9 | CASSASFKGAEAFF | TGTGCCAGCTCAGCTTCGTTCAAGGGCGCTGAAGCTTTCTTT
NA | TRBJ1-5 | NA | TRBV7-2 | CASSLADGGVNQPQHF | TGTGCCAGCAGCTTAGCGGACGGAGGGGTCAATCAGCCCCAGCATTTT
NA | TRBJ1-1 | TRBD1 | TRBV6-5 | CASSRDRVDTEAFF | TGTGCCAGCAGTCGGGACAGGGTAGACACTGAAGCTTTCTTT
few | TRBJ2-3 | TRBD1 | TRBV10-3 | CAISESMRGPTDTQYF | TGTGCCATCAGTGAGTCAATGAGGGGGCCTACAGATACGCAGTATTTT
NA | TRBJ1-1 | NA | TRBV9 | CASSPTGANTEAFF | TGTGCCAGCAGCCCCACGGGGGCGAACACTGAAGCTTTCTTT
NA | TRBJ1-6 | NA | TRBV9 | CASSGRESPLHF | TGTGCCAGCAGCGGCCGGGAGTCACCCCTCCACTTT
NA | TRBJ2-5 | NA | TRBV7-9 | CASSHRKETQYF | TGTGCCAGCAGCCATCGCAAAGAGACCCAGTACTTC
NA | TRBJ2-1 | NA | TRBV20-1 | CSASRHEQFF | TGCAGTGCTAGTCGGCATGAGCAGTTCTTC
NA | TRBJ1-2 | TRBD1 | TRBV5-4 | CASSPGPGQGGFGYTF | TGTGCCAGCAGCCCAGGACCGGGACAGGGCGGTTTTGGCTACACCTTC
NA | TRBJ2-2 | TRBD1 | TRBV9 | CASSTRTGPGELFF | TGTGCCAGCAGCACCAGGACAGGTCCCGGGGAGCTGTTTTTT